A single sample gave rise to the 28 T cell receptor beta chains below, sequenced in a study of T cells after somatic rescue of genetic block. Using immunoSEQ multiplex PCR, the repertoire was profiled, and TCRdb retains in-frame clones only, with some absent. Here the sample spans approximately 110,000 clones, about 89% being singletons. Specimen: peripheral blood mononuclear cells (PBMCs). The receptor source for this set is a woman aged 18-30 years.

The chain is built from TRBV19 and TRBJ2-7; D possibly corresponds to TRBD1 (5 bases). V lost 3 bases to trimming and J lost 5 bases, with 17 bases between them. This CDR3 has 15 amino acids. Germline loops: CDR1 LNHDA, CDR2 SQIVND (reference sequence). The CDR3 sequence: CASSMGRQLKDEQYF. CDR3 sequence (DNA): TGTGCCAGTAGTATGGGAAGACAGCTGAAGGACGAGCAGTACTTC.

The rearrangement links TRBV7-2 to TRBJ1-2; D is unresolved. The germline V gene encodes CDR1 SGHTA and CDR2 FQGNSA. The ends were cut back, 10 bases at V and 8 bases at J, with 23 bases in the middle. The CDR3 has 14 amino acids. CDR3 sequence (DNA): TGTGCCACCTTCCCCTCAGGTGAGGGCGGAGGCTACACCTTC. Protein product: CATFPSGEGGGYTF. The full variable domain, with the rest looked up from reference TRBV7-2 and TRBJ1-2, is GAGVSQSPSNKVTEKGKDVELRCDPISGHTALYWYRQSLGQGLEFLIYFQGNSAPDKSGLPSDRFSAERTGGSVSTLTIQRTQQEDSAVYLCATFPSGEGGGYTFGSGTRLTVV.

The rearrangement joins TRBV2 to TRBJ2-7, with D possibly TRBD1 on 6 matching bases. V lost 4 bases, J lost 0 bases, and 13 bases lay in between. CDR1 and CDR2 from the germline V gene are SNHLY and FYNNEI. The CDR3 covers 15 residues. CDR3 in DNA: TGTGCCAGCAGTGCTGCAGGGGCCCTCTCCTACGAGCAGTACTTC. This sequence encodes CASSAAGALSYEQYF.

The CDR3 spells CASSIFLDRDQPQHF. In DNA form, the CDR3 reads TGTGCCAGTAGTATTTTTCTGGACAGAGACCAGCCCCAGCATTTT. The V gene is TRBV19, the J gene TRBJ1-5, with D possibly matching TRBD1 (6 bases). Per germline, CDR1 LNHDA and CDR2 SQIVND (reference sequence). This CDR3 contains 15 residues. V lost 3 bases, J lost 7 bases, and 16 bases lay in between.

The gene calls are TRBV4-3 and TRBJ1-2; D remains ambiguous. The CDR3 is 15 residues long. Germline V CDR1 and CDR2: LGHNA, YSLEER. Trimming cost V 0 bases and J 9 bases, with 17 bases left between them. This CDR3 reads CASSQETVRPSSYTF. CDR3 DNA sequence: TGCGCCAGCAGCCAAGAAACAGTGAGACCGTCGAGCTACACCTTC.

V and J are TRBV10-3 and TRBJ2-1; D gene ambiguous. V shed 6 bases and J shed 6 bases, with 18 bases lying between them. Germline assignment: CDR1 ENHRY and CDR2 SYGVKD. This CDR3 has 15 amino acids. The chain's CDR3 is CAIRTKPGFSNEQFF. As DNA, the CDR3 is TGTGCCATCAGGACCAAGCCGGGCTTTAGCAATGAGCAGTTCTTC.

The sample holds one count of this clone. The rearrangement links TRBV2 to TRBJ2-3, with TRBD2 as a possible D gene (5 bases). CDR1 and CDR2 from the germline V gene are SNHLY and FYNNEI. The V and J ends lost 4 bases and 3 bases respectively, with 11 bases between them. CDR3 size: 14 residues. CDR3 region: CASSARERTDTQYF. Written as DNA, the CDR3 is TGTGCCAGCAGTGCAAGGGAGAGGACAGATACGCAGTATTTT. Supplemented by reference TRBV2 and TRBJ2-3, the full variable domain reads EPEVTQTPSHQVTQMGQEVILRCVPISNHLYFYWYRQILGQKVEFLVSFYNNEISEKSEIFDDQFSVERPDGSNFTLKIRSTKLEDSAMYFCASSARERTDTQYFGPGTRLTVL.

V and J are TRBV18 and TRBJ1-1; maybe TRBD1 (5 bases). The CDR3 extends over 14 amino acids. Germline V lookup: CDR1 KGHSH, CDR2 LQKENI. Trimming took 2 bases from V and 3 from J, leaving 10 bases between them. CDR3 nucleotide sequence: TGTGCCAGCTCACCATTTGCGGGGGACACTGAAGCTTTCTTT. It translates to CASSPFAGDTEAFF.

Only a few counts were recorded for this clone. The rearrangement joins TRBV5-8 to TRBJ2-5, with TRBD2 matching 8 bases. V shed 4 bases, J shed 5 bases, and the junction held 7 bases outside the gene matches. CDR3 length: 14 amino acids. The germline V gene encodes CDR1 SGHTS and CDR2 YDEGEE. DNA of the CDR3: TGTGCCAGCAGCACCCGGGAGGGCGGGGAGACCCAGTACTTC. It yields the protein CASSTREGGETQYF.

This chain joins TRBV2 and TRBJ1-4; weak D call: TRBD1 (6 bases). CDR3 length: 16 amino acids. With 5 bases removed from V and 10 bases from J, the gap between germline ends came to 23 bases. Looked up from germline, CDR1 is SNHLY and CDR2 is FYNNEI. CDR3 nucleotide sequence: TGTGCCAGCAGTCCCGGTCCGTCAATGGTAGGGGGAAAACTGTTTTTT. It is translated as CASSPGPSMVGGKLFF.

This chain links TRBV30 with TRBJ1-2; D is undetermined. This CDR3 has 11 residues. Germline V gene data show CDR1 as GTSNPN and CDR2 as SVGIG (reference sequence). V dropped 5 bases and J dropped 2 bases, with 6 bases sitting between them. The DNA for the CDR3 is TGTGCCTGGGGGCAGAACTATGGCTACACCTTC. Protein: CAWGQNYGYTF.

The chain has TRBV5-4 and TRBJ2-3, with D tentatively TRBD2 (6 bases). CDR3 length: 15 amino acids. The V end lost 3 bases, the J end lost 3 bases, and 14 bases lay between the germline ends. Germline values: CDR1 SGHNT, CDR2 YYREEE (reference sequence). CDR3: CASSSGSGGTDTQYF. The CDR3 DNA reads TGTGCCAGCAGCTCGGGATCTGGAGGGACAGATACGCAGTATTTT.

The chain carries TRBV5-4 and TRBJ2-4; no definite D call. The V and J ends lost 1 base and 3 bases respectively, with 8 bases between them. CDR1 is SGHNT and CDR2 is YYREEE in the germline V gene (reference sequence). CDR3 length equals 14 residues. The CDR3 sequence is CASSLNSGKNIQYF. In nucleotides, the CDR3 is TGTGCCAGCAGCTTGAACTCGGGCAAAAACATTCAGTACTTC.

This clone came up a few times. The gene calls are TRBV10-3 and TRBJ1-1; TRBD1 aligns across 7 bases. V lost 4 bases, J lost 7 bases, and 0 bases stayed unmatched. Germline CDR1 reads ENHRY; CDR2 reads SYGVKD. This CDR3 has 11 amino acids. CDR3: CAISGDSEAFF. DNA for the CDR3: TGTGCCATCAGTGGGGACAGTGAAGCTTTCTTT.

The chain has TRBV5-1 and TRBJ1-2, with 9 positions matching TRBD1. The V and J ends lost 0 bases and 8 bases, in that order; junction bases with no gene match: 8. Looked up from germline, CDR1 is SGHRS and CDR2 is YFSETQ. CDR3 length: 15 residues. CDR3: CASSLDRGPRDGYTF. CDR3 sequence (DNA): TGCGCCAGCAGCTTGGACAGGGGGCCTCGGGACGGCTACACCTTC.

The gene calls are TRBV14 and TRBJ2-3; D is perhaps TRBD2 (6 bases). Germline-derived CDR1 and CDR2 are SGHDN and FVKESK. V dropped 0 bases and J dropped 2 bases, with 9 bases sitting between them. The CDR3 spans 15 residues. CDR3 bases: TGTGCCAGCAGCCAAGAGGGACTCTCCACAGATACGCAGTATTTT. The encoded protein is CASSQEGLSTDTQYF.

V and J are TRBV7-3 and TRBJ2-3; unclear D gene. The CDR3 loop spans 11 amino acids. Germline V gives CDR1 SGHTA, CDR2 FQGTGA. The germline V and J ends were trimmed by 8 bases and 1 base, with 4 bases remaining between them. The CDR3 here is CASGGTDTQYF. CDR3 nucleotides: TGTGCCAGCGGGGGCACAGATACGCAGTATTTT.

The chain combines TRBV4-3 with TRBJ1-1; 7 positions agree with TRBD1. Germline loops: CDR1 LGHNA, CDR2 YSLEER. The CDR3 sequence is 15 residues long. V gave up 0 bases and J gave up 1 base; unmatched junction bases: 2. The CDR3, as DNA: TGCGCCAGCAGCCAAGAGAACAGGGGGAACACTGAAGCTTTCTTT. It encodes CASSQENRGNTEAFF.

The chain employs TRBV5-1 and TRBJ2-1; D is ambiguous. V was pared by 4 bases and J by 5 bases, with 10 bases between. The CDR3 length is 13 residues. Germline V gives CDR1 SGHRS, CDR2 YFSETQ. As DNA, the CDR3 is TGCGCCAGCAGCCCCGGACGTAACAATGAGCAGTTCTTC. The encoded protein is CASSPGRNNEQFF.

The J gene is TRBJ2-7, the V gene TRBV11-1, with D possibly TRBD2 on 6 matching bases. Germline loops: CDR1 SGHAT, CDR2 FQDESV (reference sequence). Trimming left V 3 bases short and J 6 bases short, with 9 bases between. This CDR3 is 12 amino acids long. The CDR3 spells CASSFREFEQYF. CDR3 sequence (DNA): TGTGCCAGCAGCTTCCGGGAGTTCGAGCAGTACTTC.

The rearrangement uses TRBV7-3 and TRBJ2-3; D remains ambiguous. This CDR3 is built from 12 residues. The V and J ends lost 3 bases and 4 bases respectively, with 5 bases between them. Germline values: CDR1 SGHTA, CDR2 FQGTGA. The CDR3 DNA reads TGTGCCAGCAGCTTGCTTTCAGATACGCAGTATTTT. It codes for CASSLLSDTQYF. Looking up the rest from reference TRBV7-3 and TRBJ2-3 gives the full variable domain: GAGVSQTPSNKVTEKGKYVELRCDPISGHTALYWYRQSLGQGPEFLIYFQGTGAADDSGLPNDRFFAVRPEGSVSTLKIQRTERGDSAVYLCASSLLSDTQYFGPGTRLTVL.

This chain uses TRBV5-1 with TRBJ2-7; D is undetermined. The CDR3 length is 12 residues. Germline values: CDR1 SGHRS, CDR2 YFSETQ. V was clipped by 1 base and J by 6 bases, with 8 bases between them. The CDR3 loop is CASSLPGSEQYF. The DNA for the CDR3 is TGCGCCAGCAGCTTGCCAGGTTCCGAGCAGTACTTC.

The rearrangement links TRBV5-4 to TRBJ1-1; a possible D gene is TRBD1 (5 bases). The CDR3 has 15 amino acids. Germline V lookup: CDR1 SGHNT, CDR2 YYREEE (reference sequence). Trimming cost V 4 bases and J 5 bases, with 18 bases left between them. CDR3 DNA sequence: TGTGCCAGCAGCCCCTACGACGGCAGGGCTACTGAAGCTTTCTTT. Amino acid sequence: CASSPYDGRATEAFF.

This chain links TRBV27 with TRBJ1-1, with unresolved D. CDR1 and CDR2 (germline): MNHEY, SMNVEV (reference sequence). V was shortened by 8 bases and J by 0 bases, with 4 bases between the two germline ends. This CDR3 spans 11 amino acids. The CDR3 region has the DNA TGTGCCAGCGGATTGAACACTGAAGCTTTCTTT. Its protein is CASGLNTEAFF.

The chain recombines TRBV18 with TRBJ2-7; the D gene could be TRBD1 or TRBD2 (6 bases each). CDR3 length equals 15 residues. Germline CDR1 and CDR2: KGHSH and LQKENI. The V end was cut by 3 bases, the J end by 7 bases, with 19 bases between. Here the CDR3 DNA reads TGTGCCAGCTCACCCCAGACAGGACTAACGGATGAGCAGTACTTC. Residues: CASSPQTGLTDEQYF.

In this sample, this clone turned up a few times. This chain joins TRBV6-5 and TRBJ1-1, with a possible D match to TRBD1 (5 bases). The germline V gene has CDR1 MNHEY and CDR2 SVGAGI. The length of the CDR3 is 15 residues. Between the trimmed V and J ends, which lost 2 bases and 2 bases, there was a span of 12 bases. The CDR3 DNA sequence: TGTGCCAGCAGTTACCAACAGGCCCCAAACACTGAAGCTTTCTTT. Translation: CASSYQQAPNTEAFF.

V gene TRBV6-1 combines with J gene TRBJ2-5; 10 positions agree with TRBD2. CDR3 size: 16 residues. Germline V CDR1 and CDR2: MNHNS, SASEGT. The J segment lost 5 bases and the V segment lost 2 bases, leaving 8 bases of the junction unmatched. This chain's CDR3 is CASSERASGGPETQYF. In nucleotides, the CDR3 is TGTGCCAGCAGTGAAAGAGCTAGCGGGGGCCCTGAGACCCAGTACTTC.

The V and J genes are TRBV28 and TRBJ1-1, with a weak D call TRBD1 (5 bases). V was cut by 3 bases and J by 2 bases, with 10 bases left in between. The CDR3 contains 14 residues. Germline CDR1 and CDR2: MDHEN and SYDVKM. The CDR3 coding sequence is TGTGCCAGCAGTTTGACACAGGTAAACACTGAAGCTTTCTTT. It encodes CASSLTQVNTEAFF.